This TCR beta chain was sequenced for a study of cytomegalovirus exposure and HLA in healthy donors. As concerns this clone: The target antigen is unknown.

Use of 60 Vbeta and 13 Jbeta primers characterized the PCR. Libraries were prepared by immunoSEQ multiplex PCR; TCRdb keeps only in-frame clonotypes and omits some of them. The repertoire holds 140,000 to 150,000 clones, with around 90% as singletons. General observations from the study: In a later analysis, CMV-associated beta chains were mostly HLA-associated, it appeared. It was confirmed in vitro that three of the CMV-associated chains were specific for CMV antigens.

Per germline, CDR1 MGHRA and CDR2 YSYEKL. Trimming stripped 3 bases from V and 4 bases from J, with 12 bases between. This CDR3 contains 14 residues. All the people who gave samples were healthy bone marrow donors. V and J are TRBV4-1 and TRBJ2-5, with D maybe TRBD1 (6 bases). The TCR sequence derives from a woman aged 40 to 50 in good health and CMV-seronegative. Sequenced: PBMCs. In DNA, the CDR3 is TGCGCCAGCAGCCAGGGGGCGAGAGGAGAGACCCAGTACTTC. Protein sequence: CASSQGARGETQYF.